This TCR beta chain was recovered during a study of radiotherapy plus CTLA-4 blockade in lung cancer. Method: immunoSEQ multiplex PCR; TCRdb's copy keeps in-frame clones and lacks some. In the table there are some 73,000 clones, 70% to 80% of which are singletons. Trimming removed 0 bases at V and 0 bases at J, with 7 bases between. Germline assignment: CDR1 LGHNA and CDR2 YNFKEQ. This CDR3 is 15 amino acids long. This sequence was found in a human donor with non-small cell lung cancer whose response to radiotherapy plus ipilimumab could not be evaluated. The chain couples TRBV4-2 to TRBJ2-3; D perhaps matches TRBD2 (5 bases). This material consisted of peripheral blood, taken from a patient treated with radiotherapy plus ipilimumab. The CDR3, as DNA: TGTGCCAGCAGCCAAGATGGGGAGAGCACAGATACGCAGTATTTT. This sequence encodes CASSQDGESTDTQYF.